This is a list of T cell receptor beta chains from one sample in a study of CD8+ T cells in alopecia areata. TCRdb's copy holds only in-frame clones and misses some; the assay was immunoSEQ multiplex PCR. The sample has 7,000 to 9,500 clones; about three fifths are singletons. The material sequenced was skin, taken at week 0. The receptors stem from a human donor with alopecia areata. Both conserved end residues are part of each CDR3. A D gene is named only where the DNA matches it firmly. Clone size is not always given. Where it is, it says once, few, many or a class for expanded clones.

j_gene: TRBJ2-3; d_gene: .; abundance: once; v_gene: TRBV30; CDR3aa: CAWSVPSADTQYF; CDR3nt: TGTGCCTGGAGTGTACCTAGCGCAGATACGCAGTATTTT
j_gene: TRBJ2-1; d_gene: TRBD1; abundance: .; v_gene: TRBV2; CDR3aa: CASSGQGAYNEQFF; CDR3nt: TGTGCCAGCAGTGGACAGGGGGCCTACAATGAGCAGTTCTTC
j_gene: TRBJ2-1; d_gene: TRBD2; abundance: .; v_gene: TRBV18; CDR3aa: CASSRLASYNEQFF; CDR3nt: TGTGCCAGCTCACGACTAGCGTCTTACAATGAGCAGTTCTTC
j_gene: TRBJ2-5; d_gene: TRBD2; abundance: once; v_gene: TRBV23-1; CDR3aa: CASSQRREGRETQYF; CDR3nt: TGCGCCAGCAGTCAACGTCGGGAGGGGCGGGAGACCCAGTACTTC
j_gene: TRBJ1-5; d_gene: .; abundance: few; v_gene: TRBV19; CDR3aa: CASSMVYGNQPQHF; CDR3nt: TGTGCCAGTAGTATGGTTTACGGCAATCAGCCCCAGCATTTT
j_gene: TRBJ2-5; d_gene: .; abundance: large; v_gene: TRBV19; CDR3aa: CASTPIFQTVDPRETQYF; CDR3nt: TGTGCCAGTACACCCATATTTCAAACGGTAGATCCGCGAGAGACCCAGTACTTC
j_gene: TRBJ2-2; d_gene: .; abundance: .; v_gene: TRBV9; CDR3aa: CASSRGYTGELFF; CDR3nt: TGTGCCAGCAGCCGGGGCTACACCGGGGAGCTGTTTTTT
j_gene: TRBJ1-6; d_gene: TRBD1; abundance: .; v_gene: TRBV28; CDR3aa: CASRRQGAEGDHF; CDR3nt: TGTGCCAGCAGACGCCAGGGGGCCGAGGGAGACCACTTT
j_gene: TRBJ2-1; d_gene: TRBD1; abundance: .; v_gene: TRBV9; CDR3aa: CASSATGYEQFF; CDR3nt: TGTGCCAGCAGCGCGACAGGGTACGAGCAGTTCTTC
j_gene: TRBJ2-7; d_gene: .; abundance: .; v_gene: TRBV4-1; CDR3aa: CASSPGPPVASEQYF; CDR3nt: TGTGCCAGCAGCCCCGGACCCCCGGTGGCCTCCGAGCAGTACTTC
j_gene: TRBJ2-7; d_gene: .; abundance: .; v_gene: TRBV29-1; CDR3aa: CSVRGAGDVAYEQYF; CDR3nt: TGCAGCGTCCGCGGGGCAGGGGACGTTGCCTACGAGCAGTACTTC
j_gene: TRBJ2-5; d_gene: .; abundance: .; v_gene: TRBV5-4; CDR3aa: CASSLEGALGETQYF; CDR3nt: TGTGCCAGCAGCTTGGAAGGGGCCCTGGGGGAGACCCAGTACTTC
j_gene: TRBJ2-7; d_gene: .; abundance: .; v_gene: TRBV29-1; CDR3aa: CSGTVGFEQYF; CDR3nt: TGCAGCGGGACGGTCGGCTTCGAGCAGTACTTC
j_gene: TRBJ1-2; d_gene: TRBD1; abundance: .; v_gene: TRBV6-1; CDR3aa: CATYDRAYGYTF; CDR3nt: TGTGCCACCTACGACAGGGCCTATGGCTACACCTTC
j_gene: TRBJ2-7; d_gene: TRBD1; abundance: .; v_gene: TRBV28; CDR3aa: CASSYPRGQGSGEQYF; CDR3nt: TGTGCCAGCAGCTATCCTAGGGGACAGGGGAGCGGCGAGCAGTACTTC
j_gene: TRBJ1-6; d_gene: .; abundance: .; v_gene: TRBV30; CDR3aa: CAWSIPGGLNSPLHF; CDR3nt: TGTGCCTGGAGCATTCCCGGGGGTTTGAATTCACCCCTCCACTTT
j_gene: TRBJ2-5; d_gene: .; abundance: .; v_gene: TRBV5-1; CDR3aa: CASSLSGGDWETQYF; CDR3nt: TGCGCCAGCAGTCTATCCGGGGGAGACTGGGAGACCCAGTACTTC
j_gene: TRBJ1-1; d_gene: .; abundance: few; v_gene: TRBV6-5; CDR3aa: CASSYGVGAFF; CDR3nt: TGTGCCAGCAGTTACGGGGTTGGAGCTTTCTTT
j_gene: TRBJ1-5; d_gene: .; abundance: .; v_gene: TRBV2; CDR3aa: CASSEGWGLDNQPQHF; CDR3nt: TGTGCCAGCAGTGAAGGGTGGGGGCTTGACAATCAGCCCCAGCATTTT
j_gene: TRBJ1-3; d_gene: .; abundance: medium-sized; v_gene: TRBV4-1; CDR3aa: CASSQNRDRSSGNTIYF; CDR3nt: TGCGCCAGCAGCCAGAACCGGGACCGAAGCTCTGGAAACACCATATATTTT
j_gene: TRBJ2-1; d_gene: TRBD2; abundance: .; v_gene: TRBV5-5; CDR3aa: CASTLGGLASNEQFF; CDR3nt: TGTGCCAGCACCTTGGGGGGACTAGCGAGCAATGAGCAGTTCTTC
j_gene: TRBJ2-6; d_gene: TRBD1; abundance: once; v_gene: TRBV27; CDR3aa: CASMRTGGSGANVLTF; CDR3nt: TGTGCCAGCATGAGGACAGGGGGCTCTGGGGCCAACGTCCTGACTTTC
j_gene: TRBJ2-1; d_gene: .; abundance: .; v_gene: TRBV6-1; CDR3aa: CASSFGLGGGEQFF; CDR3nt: TGTGCCAGCAGTTTTGGCCTAGGAGGTGGAGAGCAGTTCTTC
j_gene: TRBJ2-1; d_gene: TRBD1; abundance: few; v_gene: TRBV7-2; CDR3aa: CASSRDRGPNEQFF; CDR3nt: TGTGCCAGCAGTCGGGACAGGGGGCCCAATGAGCAGTTCTTC
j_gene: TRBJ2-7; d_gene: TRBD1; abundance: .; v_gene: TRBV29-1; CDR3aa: CSVDAQGSEQYF; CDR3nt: TGCAGCGTTGATGCACAGGGGTCCGAGCAGTACTTC
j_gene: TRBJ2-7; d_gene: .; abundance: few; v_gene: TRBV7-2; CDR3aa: CASSSTMGPYEQYF; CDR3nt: TGTGCCAGCAGCTCGACTATGGGACCTTACGAGCAGTACTTC
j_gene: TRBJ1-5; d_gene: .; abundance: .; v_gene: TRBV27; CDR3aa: CASSPHRGNQPQHF; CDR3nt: TGTGCCAGCAGTCCTCACCGGGGCAATCAGCCCCAGCATTTT
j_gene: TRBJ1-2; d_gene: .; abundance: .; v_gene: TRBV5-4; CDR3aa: CASNHALPGKTYGYTF; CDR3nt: TGTGCCAGCAACCACGCCTTACCAGGAAAGACCTATGGCTACACCTTC